This TCR beta chain was captured by sequencing in a study of CXCR3-negative and CXCR3-positive naive CD8 T cells (dated by TCRdb to the late 2010s). About the study as a whole: In total, approximately 130 million TRB reads were obtained, corresponding to roughly 1.5 +/- 0.3 million reads per library. For the TRBV-TRBJ cluster analysis, the naive subsets came from a handful of donors, while the memory cells came from 3 donors. Diversity and physicochemical repertoire analyses covered around 10 donors pooled from two independent experiments. Broad study findings and their caveats: Comparably high repertoire diversity was found in both naive subsets, whereas much lower repertoire diversity was found in memory CD8+ T cells. Because surface CD5, which has been linked to self-reactivity in mice, was comparable between naive subsets, TCR interaction strength was also inferred from TRB CDR3 physicochemical properties. Compared with CXCR3-negative naive cells, CXCR3-positive naive cells had TRB CDR3s with higher hydrophobicity (lower Kidera factor 4), lower energy, and higher strength and volume indices. Naive CXCR3-negative and CXCR3-positive cells from the same donor showed similar TRBV-TRBJ usage, whereas memory cells showed distinct patterns. Freshly isolated PBMCs were used for most assays because CXCR3 expression went down partially after cryopreservation.

Comment on this clonotype: Its recognized antigen is unknown.

Reads for this sample came from a NextSeq 550. The Human TCR Profiling Kit (MiLaboratory) was used to prepare UMI-labeled 5' RACE TRB cDNA libraries. The full amount of extracted RNA was used for cDNA synthesis, and the full amount of resulting cDNA was used for PCR amplification. The libraries were made side by side, with each library going through the same number of PCR cycles. The study's processing was this. With a minimum of two reads required per UMI, MIGEC and MiXCR pulled out about 49,000 +/- 11,000 unique UMI-labeled TRB cDNA molecules from each library. Each library averaged roughly 36,000 +/- 9,600 functional in-frame TRB CDR3 nucleotide clonotypes without stop codons. After downsampling to 5000 UMI-labeled TRB molecules per sample, diversity metrics such as normalized Shannon-Wiener and Chao1 were calculated in VDJtools. For the central five CDR3 residues, VDJtools calculated physicochemical properties weighted by clonotype size, namely interaction energy, strength, volume and Kidera factor 4. The reads underwent TCRdb reprocessing, giving one record for each CDR3 protein sequence and no DNA. The V and J calls and clone size are TCRdb's, not the authors'. The table held for this sample gives 80,000 to 95,000 distinct CDR3 sequences. Of the sample, 1.5% to 2% is held by the ten largest clones.

For each CD8+ T cell subset, flow sorting was done in triplicate, and 250,000 to 300,000 cells per subset went directly into RLT lysis buffer. To exclude memory contaminants, naive CD8+ T cells were stringently defined as CD45RO-CCR7+CD27+CD95-. Peripheral blood mononuclear cells were isolated from buffy coats using standard density gradient centrifugation. A FACSAria III was used to flow-sort naive CD8+ T cells into CXCR3-negative and CXCR3-positive populations. Total RNA was extracted from sorted cells with an RNeasy Mini Kit. The germline V gene (reference sequence) gives CDR1 as PRHDT and CDR2 as FYEKMQ. The CDR3 runs 12 amino acids, cysteine and phenylalanine included. No DNA sequence was recorded.

Material: naive CXCR3- CD8+ T cells from blood. The intended sense of this specimen's cell subset or site label: CD45RO-CCR7+CD27+CD95- naive CD8+ T cells lacking CXCR3 (TNR3-). This chain is built from TRBV13 and TRBJ2-7. The TCR comes from a human donor in good health. Some clones in this sample may be carry-over from other donors' samples. The CDR3: CASSFQSYEQYF.